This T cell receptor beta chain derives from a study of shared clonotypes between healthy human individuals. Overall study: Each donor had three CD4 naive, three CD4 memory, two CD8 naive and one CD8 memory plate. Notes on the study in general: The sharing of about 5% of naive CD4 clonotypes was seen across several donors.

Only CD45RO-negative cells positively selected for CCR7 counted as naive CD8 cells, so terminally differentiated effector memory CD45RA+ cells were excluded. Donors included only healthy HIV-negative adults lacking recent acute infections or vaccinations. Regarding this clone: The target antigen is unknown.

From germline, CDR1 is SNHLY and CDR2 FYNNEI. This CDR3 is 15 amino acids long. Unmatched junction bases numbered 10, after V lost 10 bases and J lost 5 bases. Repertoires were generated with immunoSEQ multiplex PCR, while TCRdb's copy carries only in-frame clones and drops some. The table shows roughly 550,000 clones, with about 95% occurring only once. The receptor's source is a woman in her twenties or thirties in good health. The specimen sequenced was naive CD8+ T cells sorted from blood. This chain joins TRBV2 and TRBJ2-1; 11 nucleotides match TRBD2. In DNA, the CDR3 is TGTGCCACCCAACCGGGACTAGCGGACCACAATGAGCAGTTCTTC. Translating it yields CATQPGLADHNEQFF.